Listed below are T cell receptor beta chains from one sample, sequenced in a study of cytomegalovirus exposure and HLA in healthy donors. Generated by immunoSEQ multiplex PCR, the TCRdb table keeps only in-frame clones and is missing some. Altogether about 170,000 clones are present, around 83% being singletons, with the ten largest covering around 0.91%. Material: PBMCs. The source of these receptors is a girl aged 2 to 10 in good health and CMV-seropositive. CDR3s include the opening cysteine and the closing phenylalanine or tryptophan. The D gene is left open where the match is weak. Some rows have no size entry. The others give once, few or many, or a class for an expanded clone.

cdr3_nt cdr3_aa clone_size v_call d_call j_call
TGTGCCAGCTCACCAGTCGCAGGGGGAACGGGTGAGACCCAGTACTTC CASSPVAGGTGETQYF - TRBV18 TRBD1 TRBJ2-5
TGCGCCAGCAGCTTGAACAGGGACGAGCAGTACTTC CASSLNRDEQYF - TRBV5-1 - TRBJ2-7
TGTGCCAGCAGTGAGGGTAGCGGAGGCACAGATACGCAGTATTTT CASSEGSGGTDTQYF - TRBV6-4 - TRBJ2-3
TGCGCCAGCAGCCAAAGCGGACTCCGCACGCAGTATTTT CASSQSGLRTQYF - TRBV4-1 - TRBJ2-3
TGCGCCAGCAGCTGGACAGGGGTCACAGATACGCAGTATTTT CASSWTGVTDTQYF once TRBV5-1 TRBD1 TRBJ2-3
TGTGCCAGCAGCGTAGGGGGCGGGATTTTCTACAATGAGCAGTTCTTC CASSVGGGIFYNEQFF - TRBV9 - TRBJ2-1
TGTGCCAGCAAGAGTCGGGCGGGACAGTACAATGAGCAGTTCTTC CASKSRAGQYNEQFF - TRBV2 - TRBJ2-1
TGTGCCAGCAGCCTAAGCGGACTAGCGGGACCGGGAGGGGAGACCCAGTACTTC CASSLSGLAGPGGETQYF - TRBV13 TRBD2 TRBJ2-5
TGCGCCAGCAGCGCCAGGGTCTTGGAAGACGAGCAGTACTTC CASSARVLEDEQYF once TRBV5-1 - TRBJ2-7
TGCGCCAGCAGCCCCTTTGAACAGGGCCGCTATGGCTACACCTTC CASSPFEQGRYGYTF few TRBV4-1 - TRBJ1-2
TGTGCCAGCAGTTTAAGGGGACAGGGGGCTGGAAACACCATATATTTT CASSLRGQGAGNTIYF - TRBV28 TRBD1 TRBJ1-3
TGCGCCAGCAGCCGGGGGGAGAGCATTGAAAACATTCAGTACTTC CASSRGESIENIQYF - TRBV5-1 TRBD2 TRBJ2-4
TGTGCCAGCAGCGTCTCACTAGTCGCTAATGAGCAGTTCTTC CASSVSLVANEQFF few TRBV5-4 - TRBJ2-1
TGTGCCACCAGCATTAACAGGGGGCTATGGGAAAAACTGTTTTTT CATSINRGLWEKLFF - TRBV15 TRBD1 TRBJ1-4
TGTGCCAGCAGTTTGACCGGAGGTCTAACCTACGAGCAGTACTTC CASSLTGGLTYEQYF - TRBV28 - TRBJ2-7
TGTGCCAGCAGCGTAGGGGGGGGAACCCAAGAGACCCAGTACTTC CASSVGGGTQETQYF - TRBV9 TRBD2 TRBJ2-5
TGTGCCTGCCGACCAGGACTAGCAGGGACCGGGGAGCTGTTTTTT CACRPGLAGTGELFF - TRBV30 TRBD2 TRBJ2-2
TGTGCTAGCAGCTCATCCAGGGACTCCTACGAGCAGTACTTC CASSSSRDSYEQYF once TRBV7-7 - TRBJ2-7
TGTGCCAGCATCTGGACAGGGGGCAACACCGGGGAGCTGTTTTTT CASIWTGGNTGELFF - TRBV11-2 TRBD1 TRBJ2-2